A single sample is the source of the 8 T cell receptor beta chains below, sequenced in a study of blood T cell repertoires in COVID-19. TCRdb's table, derived via immunoSEQ multiplex PCR, lists solely in-frame clones and lacks some. The sample has 45,000 or so clones; approximately 85% are singletons. What was sequenced was peripheral blood. These receptors all stem from a human donor in a cohort sampled during active COVID-19.

The V call is TRBV2, the J call TRBJ1-4; D remains ambiguous. Trimming pared 3 bases from V and 8 bases from J, leaving 10 bases between. The CDR3 loop spans 13 amino acids. The germline V gene encodes CDR1 SNHLY and CDR2 FYNNEI. This CDR3 reads CASSDRGWEKLFF. The CDR3 DNA reads as TGTGCCAGCAGTGATAGAGGGTGGGAAAAACTGTTTTTT.

The chain recombines TRBV7-2 with TRBJ2-1; 10 bases are shared with TRBD2. In germline, CDR1 is SGHTA, CDR2 FQGNSA. CDR3 length: 16 amino acids. The ends lost 4 bases at V and 2 bases at J; junction bases unmatched: 5. This CDR3 is CASSSSGGATYNEQFF. The CDR3 region has the DNA TGTGCCAGCAGCTCGAGCGGGGGGGCCACCTACAATGAGCAGTTCTTC.

The chain has TRBV5-1 and TRBJ2-2, with 8 bases identical to TRBD1. Per germline, CDR1 SGHRS and CDR2 YFSETQ. V dropped 2 bases and J dropped 4; count of bases not matched to a gene: 10. The CDR3 runs to 17 residues. The CDR3 spells CASSLRGQGGGTGELFF. The CDR3, as DNA: TGCGCCAGCAGCTTACGTGGACAGGGAGGAGGCACCGGGGAGCTGTTTTTT.

The J gene is TRBJ2-5, the V gene TRBV6-2 or TRBV6-3, with a weak D call TRBD2 (6 bases). This CDR3 is built from 13 residues. Germline V gene data show CDR1 as MNHEY and CDR2 as SVGEGT. Trimming shortened V by 5 bases and J by 5 bases, and 12 bases separated the two germline ends. CDR3 bases: TGTGCCAGCAGTCGGGACTGGGGGGAGACCCAGTACTTC. Its protein product is CASSRDWGETQYF.

This chain's CDR3 is CASSGVYRNTEAFF. The CDR3, as DNA: TGTGCCAGCAGTGGCGTTTACAGGAATACTGAAGCTTTCTTT. The J gene is TRBJ1-1, the V gene TRBV2; TRBD1 might be the D (5 bases). The CDR3 consists of 14 residues. CDR1 and CDR2 from the germline V gene are SNHLY and FYNNEI. Trimming cost V 4 bases and J 5 bases, with 14 bases left between them. Full variable domain (remainder filled in from reference TRBV2 and TRBJ1-1): EPEVTQTPSHQVTQMGQEVILRCVPISNHLYFYWYRQILGQKVEFLVSFYNNEISEKSEIFDDQFSVERPDGSNFTLKIRSTKLEDSAMYFCASSGVYRNTEAFFGQGTRLTVV.

The chain is built from TRBV23-1 and TRBJ1-2; D may be TRBD1 (5 bases). TRBV23-1 is an open reading frame, and its role is uncertain. This CDR3 has 14 amino acids. The V end lost 7 bases, the J end lost 8 bases, and 20 bases lay between the germline ends. CDR3 DNA sequence: TGCGCCAGCATCTGGGACTCACCCTCGGAGGGCTACACCTTC. Its protein is CASIWDSPSEGYTF.

This chain joins TRBV24-1 and TRBJ2-3; D is perhaps TRBD1 (5 bases). Trimming took off 8 bases at V and 2 bases at J, with 16 bases between the two ends. This CDR3 has 15 amino acids. In germline, CDR1 is KGHDR, CDR2 SFDVKD. The CDR3 sequence is CATTDSGLSTDTQYF. CDR3 bases: TGTGCCACCACCGACTCAGGGTTATCCACAGATACGCAGTATTTT.

V usage is TRBV7-9 and J usage is TRBJ2-1, with 7 bases that match TRBD2. The CDR3 contains 13 residues. Germline assignment: CDR1 SEHNR and CDR2 FQNEAQ (reference sequence). The trim removed 1 base at V and 12 bases at J, leaving 6 bases unmatched. The chain's CDR3 is CASSLEGRGAQFF. CDR3 coding DNA: TGTGCCAGCAGCTTAGAAGGGAGGGGAGCGCAGTTCTTC.